The 29 T cell receptor beta chains reported below all come from one sample, sequenced in a study of human CD8 memory T cell subsets (dated by TCRdb to 2019 to 2021). A Human TCR Profiling Kit was used to prepare UMI-labeled 5' RACE TCRbeta libraries. One entry per CDR3 protein sequence results from the TCRdb reprocessing of the reads, with DNA left out. This sample's clone table shows some 5,000 distinct CDR3 sequences. The ten largest clones capture around a quarter of the sample. Specimen: CD8+ T cells from PBMCs. These TCRs come from a human donor in good health.

This clonotype is called medium-sized based on its frequency. The chain recombines TRBV7-2 with TRBJ2-7. The length of the CDR3 is 14 residues. The germline gives CDR1 SGHTA, CDR2 FQGNSA. Here the CDR3 reads CASSLAPSSYEQYF.

This clonotype is identified as hyperexpanded from frequency. The CDR3: CAWSVSENTEAFF. J is TRBJ1-1 and V is TRBV30. This CDR3 is built from 13 residues. Germline V gives CDR1 GTSNPN, CDR2 SVGIG (reference sequence).

The chain combines TRBV4-3 with TRBJ2-5; the TRBD2 assignment by TCRdb is unverifiable without DNA. The V gene's germline CDR1 is LGHNA and CDR2 YSLEER. The CDR3 contains 16 residues. CDR3 sequence reads: CASSQTLQLAGETQYF.

The V gene is TRBV7-9, the J gene TRBJ2-7; without DNA, the TCRdb call of TRBD1 cannot be checked. CDR1 is SEHNR, CDR2 FQNEAQ, per germline (reference sequence). This CDR3 contains 15 residues. CDR3 in amino acids: CASSFPGQGIYEQYF.

In terms of frequency, this clonotype is medium-sized. CDR3 sequence: CASSLDERVSYNEQFF. The chain couples TRBV5-1 to TRBJ2-1; the TRBD2 assignment by TCRdb is unverifiable without DNA. Germline assignment: CDR1 SGHRS and CDR2 YFSETQ. The CDR3 extends over 16 amino acids. Drawing the rest from reference TRBV5-1 and TRBJ2-1, the complete variable domain is KAGVTQTPRYLIKTRGQQVTLSCSPISGHRSVSWYQQTPGQGLQFLFEYFSETQRNKGNFPGRFSGRQFSNSRSEMNVSTLELGDSALYLCASSLDERVSYNEQFFGPGTRLTVL.

This chain links TRBV5-1 with TRBJ1-5. This CDR3 spans 16 amino acids. The germline gives CDR1 SGHRS, CDR2 YFSETQ. The CDR3 reads CASSQEEDFSNQPQHF.

The chain recombines TRBV29-1 with TRBJ2-1; TCRdb indicates TRBD2, and absent DNA this call remains unverified. Germline V gene lookup returns CDR1 SQVTM and CDR2 ANQGSEA. The CDR3 has 12 amino acids. This CDR3 reads CSGSEDYNEQFF.

The rearrangement uses TRBV6-1 and TRBJ2-3; TCRdb selects TRBD2, and the lack of DNA leaves this call unchecked. Per germline, CDR1 MNHNS and CDR2 SASEGT. This CDR3 has 17 amino acids. CDR3 loop: CASSEGLAGGPTDTQYF.

V usage is TRBV6-2 or TRBV6-3 and J usage is TRBJ2-7. Germline V lookup: CDR1 MNHEY, CDR2 SVGEGT. The CDR3 contains 13 residues. The CDR3 spells CASSYEETYEQYF.

The V call is TRBV5-1, the J call TRBJ2-1; TCRdb's assignment of TRBD1 cannot be checked, as there is no DNA. The germline V gene has CDR1 SGHRS and CDR2 YFSETQ. The CDR3 consists of 13 residues. The CDR3 loop reads CASSLTGEDEQFF. The full variable domain, its missing parts supplied by reference TRBV5-1 and TRBJ2-1, is KAGVTQTPRYLIKTRGQQVTLSCSPISGHRSVSWYQQTPGQGLQFLFEYFSETQRNKGNFPGRFSGRQFSNSRSEMNVSTLELGDSALYLCASSLTGEDEQFFGPGTRLTVL.

The CDR3 loop is CSARDTSDYEQYF. The chain uses TRBV20-1 and TRBJ2-7. Germline CDR1 DFQATT, CDR2 SNEGSKA (reference sequence). The CDR3 is 13 residues long.

The CDR3 here is CASSQETLAGELYEQYF. The chain recombines TRBV4-2 with TRBJ2-7; TCRdb's D gene call, TRBD2, goes unchecked for lack of DNA. The V gene's germline CDR1 is LGHNA and CDR2 YNFKEQ. This CDR3 is 17 amino acids long.

This clonotype ranks as medium-sized in terms of frequency. This chain connects TRBV6-2 or TRBV6-3 to TRBJ1-1; TCRdb designates TRBD1, a call that cannot be tested without DNA. The germline CDR1 and CDR2 sequences are MNHEY and SVGEGT. The CDR3 loop spans 13 amino acids. This CDR3 reads CASSYRATGGAFF.

V is TRBV9 and J is TRBJ1-5; TCRdb returns TRBD1, unconfirmable since there is no DNA. This CDR3 region has 14 residues. The V gene's germline CDR1 is SGDLS and CDR2 YYNGEE. The CDR3 sequence: CASSPRDSPAYQHF.

Its frequency marks this clonotype as medium-sized. The rearrangement uses TRBV7-8 and TRBJ2-3; TCRdb outputs TRBD1, but without DNA this stays unchecked. This CDR3 is 15 amino acids long. Germline V gives CDR1 SGHVS, CDR2 FQNEAQ. CDR3 sequence reads: CASSLGWGNTDTQYF.

The genes are TRBV2 and TRBJ2-3; TCRdb names TRBD2, which stays unverified in the absence of DNA. Germline V gene data show CDR1 as SNHLY and CDR2 as FYNNEI. The CDR3 runs 17 residues. The chain's CDR3 is CASSHRGTSGRTDTQYF.

The V gene is TRBV30, the J gene TRBJ1-2. CDR3 length: 13 residues. From germline, CDR1 is GTSNPN and CDR2 SVGIG (reference sequence). The CDR3: CAWSRWPNYGYTF.

According to its frequency, this clonotype is medium-sized. This chain links TRBV9 with TRBJ2-7. CDR1 and CDR2 from the germline V gene are SGDLS and YYNGEE. The CDR3 runs 12 residues. CDR3 amino acids: CASSVVAYEQYF.

The chain joins TRBV6-1 to TRBJ2-7; TCRdb gives TRBD1 as the D gene, but with no DNA this cannot be confirmed. The CDR3 extends over 15 amino acids. The germline CDR1 and CDR2 sequences are MNHNS and SASEGT. CDR3 region: CASSERTGSSYEQYF.

The chain is built from TRBV4-2 and TRBJ1-5. Germline V CDR1 and CDR2: LGHNA, YNFKEQ. The CDR3 runs to 16 residues. CDR3 sequence reads: CASSQDEGRGGQPQHF.

The CDR3 region is CASSLRLAGDNEQFF. The chain couples TRBV7-8 to TRBJ2-1; the D gene TCRdb calls, TRBD2, cannot be checked with no DNA. Germline V CDR1 and CDR2: SGHVS, FQNEAQ. CDR3 length equals 15 residues.

This rearrangement joins TRBV6-4 to TRBJ2-3; TCRdb calls TRBD2, which cannot be checked without DNA. The CDR3 extends over 17 amino acids. Germline CDR1 MRHNA, CDR2 SNTAGT. CDR3 region: CASSALPAGGPSDTQYF.

The chain's CDR3 is CASSSTSGTGIYEQYF. The genes are TRBV7-9 and TRBJ2-7; without DNA, the TCRdb call of TRBD1 cannot be checked. The CDR3 contains 16 residues. Germline V gives CDR1 SEHNR, CDR2 FQNEAQ (reference sequence).

This clonotype ranks as medium-sized in terms of frequency. The gene calls are TRBV4-2 and TRBJ2-1; TCRdb's D gene call, TRBD2, goes unchecked for lack of DNA. Per the germline V gene, CDR1 is LGHNA and CDR2 is YNFKEQ. The CDR3 loop spans 16 amino acids. CDR3: CASSQEEGDSSNEQFF.

J is TRBJ2-1 and V is TRBV19; TCRdb gives TRBD1 as the D gene, but with no DNA this cannot be confirmed. In germline, CDR1 is LNHDA, CDR2 SQIVND (reference sequence). This CDR3 spans 14 amino acids. The CDR3 region is CASSIPGDHNEQFF.

V is TRBV7-9 and J is TRBJ2-5. CDR1 SEHNR and CDR2 FQNEAQ come from the germline V gene (reference sequence). This CDR3 spans 12 amino acids. This chain's CDR3 is CASSLGKETQYF.

The rearrangement uses TRBV7-9 and TRBJ1-4. The V gene's germline CDR1 is SEHNR and CDR2 FQNEAQ (reference sequence). The CDR3 is 14 residues long. The CDR3 sequence is CASSLGRSNEKLFF.

The chain carries TRBV6-1 and TRBJ2-1; as DNA is missing, the TRBD2 call by TCRdb cannot be tested. In germline, CDR1 is MNHNS, CDR2 SASEGT. This CDR3 has 15 residues. CDR3: CASEGTSGSFNEQFF.

The V call is TRBV14, the J call TRBJ2-1; TCRdb's D call of TRBD1 is untestable without DNA. This CDR3 contains 12 residues. Germline V lookup: CDR1 SGHDN, CDR2 FVKESK. The CDR3: CASSWLGDEQFF.